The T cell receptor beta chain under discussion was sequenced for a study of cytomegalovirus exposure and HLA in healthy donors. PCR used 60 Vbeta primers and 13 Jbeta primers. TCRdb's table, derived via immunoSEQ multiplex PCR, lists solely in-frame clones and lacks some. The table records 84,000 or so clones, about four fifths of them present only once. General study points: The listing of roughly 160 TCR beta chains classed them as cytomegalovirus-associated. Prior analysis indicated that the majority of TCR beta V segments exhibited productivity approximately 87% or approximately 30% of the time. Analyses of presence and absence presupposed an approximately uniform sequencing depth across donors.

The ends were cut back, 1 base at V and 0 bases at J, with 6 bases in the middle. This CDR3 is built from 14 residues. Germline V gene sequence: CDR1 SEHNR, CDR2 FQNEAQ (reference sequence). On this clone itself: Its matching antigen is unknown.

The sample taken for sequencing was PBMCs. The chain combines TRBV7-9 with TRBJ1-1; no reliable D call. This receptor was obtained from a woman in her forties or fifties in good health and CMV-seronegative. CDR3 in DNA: TGTGCCAGCAGCTTAGGGCGGATGAACACTGAAGCTTTCTTT. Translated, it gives CASSLGRMNTEAFF. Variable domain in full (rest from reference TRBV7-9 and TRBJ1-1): DTGVSQNPRHKITKRGQNVTFRCDPISEHNRLYWYRQTLGQGPEFLTYFQNEAQLEKSRLLSDRFSAERPKGSFSTLEIQRTEQGDSAMYLCASSLGRMNTEAFFGQGTRLTVV.